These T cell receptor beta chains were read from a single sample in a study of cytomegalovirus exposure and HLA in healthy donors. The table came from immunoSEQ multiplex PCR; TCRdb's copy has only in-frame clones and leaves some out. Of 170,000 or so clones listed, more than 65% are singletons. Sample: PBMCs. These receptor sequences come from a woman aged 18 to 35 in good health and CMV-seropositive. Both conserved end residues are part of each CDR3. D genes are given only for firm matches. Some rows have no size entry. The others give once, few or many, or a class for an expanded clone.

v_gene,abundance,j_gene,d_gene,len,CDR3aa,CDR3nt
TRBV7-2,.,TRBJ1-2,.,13,CASSSTQSYGYTF,TGTGCCAGCAGTTCCACTCAAAGCTATGGCTACACCTTC
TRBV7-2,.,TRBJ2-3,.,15,CASSLLRSVSDTQYF,TGTGCCAGCAGCTTATTGCGGTCCGTGTCAGATACGCAGTATTTT
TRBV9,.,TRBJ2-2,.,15,CASSVDGRGSGELFF,TGTGCCAGCAGCGTAGATGGTAGGGGCTCCGGGGAGCTGTTTTTT
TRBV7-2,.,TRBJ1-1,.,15,CASSLEAGLNTEAFF,TGTGCCAGCAGCTTAGAAGCAGGCCTCAACACTGAAGCTTTCTTT
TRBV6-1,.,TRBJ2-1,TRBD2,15,CASSEAVSGGIGQFF,TGTGCCAGCAGTGAAGCGGTTAGCGGGGGGATCGGGCAGTTCTTC
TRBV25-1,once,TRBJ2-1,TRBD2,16,CASRPPGRGGLIEQFF,TGTGCCAGCAGGCCACCTGGGCGGGGGGGCCTGATTGAGCAGTTCTTC
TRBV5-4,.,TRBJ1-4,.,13,CASSPGTREKLFF,TGTGCCAGCAGCCCCGGGACTAGGGAAAAACTGTTTTTT
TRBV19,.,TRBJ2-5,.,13,CATRRTGQETQYF,TGTGCCACTCGACGGACTGGACAAGAGACCCAGTACTTC
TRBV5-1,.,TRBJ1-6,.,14,CASSLAVFNSPLHF,TGCGCCAGCAGCTTGGCGGTATTTAATTCACCCCTCCACTTT
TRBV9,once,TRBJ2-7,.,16,CASSVGGIRNTYEQYF,TGTGCCAGCAGCGTAGGAGGGATCCGCAACACCTACGAGCAGTACTTC
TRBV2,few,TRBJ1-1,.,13,CASSESGVTEAFF,TGTGCCAGCAGTGAATCGGGGGTCACTGAAGCTTTCTTT
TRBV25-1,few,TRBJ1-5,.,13,CASSAGSNQPQHF,TGTGCCAGCAGTGCCGGGTCTAATCAGCCCCAGCATTTT
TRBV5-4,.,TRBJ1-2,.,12,CASSLTGYGYTF,TGTGCCAGCAGCTTGACGGGCTATGGCTACACCTTC
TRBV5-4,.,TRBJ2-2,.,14,CASSPLGADGELFF,TGTGCCAGCAGCCCTCTAGGGGCCGACGGGGAGCTGTTTTTT
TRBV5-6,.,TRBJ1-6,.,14,CASSSSRTVTSLHF,TGTGCCAGCAGCTCATCAAGGACAGTTACGTCCCTCCACTTT
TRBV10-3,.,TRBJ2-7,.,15,CAISESGGPPYEQYF,TGTGCCATCAGTGAGTCGGGGGGGCCTCCCTACGAGCAGTACTTC
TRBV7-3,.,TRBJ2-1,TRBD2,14,CASSLTGTRGEQFF,TGTGCCAGCAGCTTAACCGGGACTAGAGGAGAGCAGTTCTTC
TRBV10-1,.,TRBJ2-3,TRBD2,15,CASSGGSGGRDTQYF,TGCGCCAGCAGTGGTGGTAGCGGGGGCCGGGATACGCAGTATTTT
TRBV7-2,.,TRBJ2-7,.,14,CASSPGEVTYEQYF,TGTGCCAGCAGCCCCGGGGAGGTAACCTACGAGCAGTACTTC
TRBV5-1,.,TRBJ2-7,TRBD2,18,CASSPTGTSGGPTYEQYF,TGCGCCAGCAGCCCCACCGGGACTAGCGGGGGGCCTACCTACGAGCAGTACTTC
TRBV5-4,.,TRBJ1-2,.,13,CASSLPGGDGYTF,TGTGCCAGCAGCTTGCCCGGGGGAGATGGCTACACCTTC
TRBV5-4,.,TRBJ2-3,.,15,CASSVGGRVTDTQYF,TGTGCCAGCAGCGTGGGGGGGCGGGTCACAGATACGCAGTATTTT
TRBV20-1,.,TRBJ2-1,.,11,CRGTSYNEQFF,TGCAGGGGGACTTCCTACAATGAGCAGTTCTTC
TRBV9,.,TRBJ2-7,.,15,CASSEVGGLFNEQYF,TGTGCCAGCAGCGAGGTCGGGGGGCTGTTTAACGAGCAGTACTTC
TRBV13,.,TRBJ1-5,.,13,CASSRGPAQPQHF,TGTGCCAGCAGCCGTGGGCCGGCCCAGCCCCAGCATTTT
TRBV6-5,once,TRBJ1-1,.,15,CASRRDWTSDTEAFF,TGTGCCAGCAGAAGGGATTGGACTAGCGACACTGAAGCTTTCTTT
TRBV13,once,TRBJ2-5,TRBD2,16,CASSILAGVNQETQYF,TGTGCCAGCAGCATTCTAGCGGGGGTGAACCAAGAGACCCAGTACTTC
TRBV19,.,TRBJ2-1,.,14,CASTREGGYNEQFF,TGTGCCAGTACCCGGGAAGGGGGTTACAATGAGCAGTTCTTC
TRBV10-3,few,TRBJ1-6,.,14,CAISEGRANSPLHF,TGTGCCATCAGTGAAGGCAGGGCGAATTCACCCCTCCACTTT
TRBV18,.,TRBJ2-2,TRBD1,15,CASSPRTGYTGELFF,TGTGCCAGCTCACCAAGGACAGGGTACACCGGGGAGCTGTTTTTT
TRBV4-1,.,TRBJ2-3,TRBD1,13,CASSPGGGDTQYF,TGCGCCAGCAGCCCAGGGGGCGGAGATACGCAGTATTTT
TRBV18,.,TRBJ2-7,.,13,CASSPDFRDEQYF,TGTGCCAGCTCACCAGATTTTAGAGACGAGCAGTACTTC
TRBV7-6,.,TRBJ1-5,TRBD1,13,CASSQGGNQPQHF,TGTGCCAGCAGCCAGGGGGGCAATCAGCCCCAGCATTTT
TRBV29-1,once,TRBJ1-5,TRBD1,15,CSVEGGQKDNQPQHF,TGCAGCGTTGAAGGGGGACAGAAGGACAATCAGCCCCAGCATTTT
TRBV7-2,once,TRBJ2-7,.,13,CASSFHRDRDQYF,TGTGCCAGCAGCTTCCACAGGGACCGGGACCAGTACTTC
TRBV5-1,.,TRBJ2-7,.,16,CASSLEPGHYTYEQYF,TGCGCCAGCAGCTTGGAACCGGGACACTACACCTACGAGCAGTACTTC
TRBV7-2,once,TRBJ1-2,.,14,CASSLGTAIYGYTF,TGTGCCAGCAGCTTAGGGACAGCCATTTATGGCTACACCTTC
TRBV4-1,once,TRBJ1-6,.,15,CASSQDQGGVSPLHF,TGCGCCAGCAGCCAAGATCAGGGAGGGGTCTCACCCCTCCACTTT
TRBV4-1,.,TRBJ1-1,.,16,CASSQEKGVMNTEAFF,TGCGCCAGCAGCCAAGAGAAGGGGGTAATGAACACTGAAGCTTTCTTT
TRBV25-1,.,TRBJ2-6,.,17,CASTGGRSTSGANVLTF,TGTGCCAGCACCGGCGGGCGGTCTACCTCTGGGGCCAACGTCCTGACTTTC
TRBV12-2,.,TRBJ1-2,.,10,CASRQKGYTF,TGTGCAAGTCGGCAGAAAGGCTACACCTTC
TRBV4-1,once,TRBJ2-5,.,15,CASTIRPGSSETQYF,TGCGCCAGCACCATTCGGCCGGGGTCTTCCGAGACCCAGTACTTC
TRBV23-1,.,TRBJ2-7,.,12,CARLGRQYEQYF,TGCGCCAGATTAGGCAGACAGTACGAGCAGTACTTC
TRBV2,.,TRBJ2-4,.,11,CGSGGENIQYF,TGTGGTAGCGGAGGGGAAAACATTCAGTACTTC
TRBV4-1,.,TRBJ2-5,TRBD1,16,CASSQALRGGLETQYF,TGCGCCAGCAGCCAAGCCCTCCGAGGGGGCCTTGAGACCCAGTACTTC
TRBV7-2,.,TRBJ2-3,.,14,CASSPLGVPDTQYF,TGTGCCAGCAGCCCCCTCGGGGTTCCAGATACGCAGTATTTT
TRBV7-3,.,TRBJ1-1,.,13,CASSLRRNTEAFF,TGTGCCAGCAGCTTACGGAGGAACACTGAAGCTTTCTTT
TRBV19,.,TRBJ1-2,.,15,CASARFIRTEAGYTF,TGTGCCAGTGCCCGCTTTATTAGGACGGAGGCTGGCTACACCTTC
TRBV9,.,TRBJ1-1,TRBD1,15,CASSVGTGENTEAFF,TGTGCCAGCAGCGTAGGGACAGGGGAGAACACTGAAGCTTTCTTT
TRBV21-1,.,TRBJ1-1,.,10,CAKRGGEAFF,TGTGCCAAAAGGGGAGGTGAAGCTTTCTTT
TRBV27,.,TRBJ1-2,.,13,CASSVTGTYGYTF,TGTGCCAGCAGTGTAACAGGGACCTATGGCTACACCTTC
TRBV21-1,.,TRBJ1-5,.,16,CASSVDSTVSNQPQHF,TGTGCCAGCAGCGTTGACTCGACAGTTAGCAATCAGCCCCAGCATTTT
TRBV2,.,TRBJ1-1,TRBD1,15,CASTRQGQVDAEAFF,TGTGCCAGCACCAGACAGGGGCAAGTAGACGCTGAAGCTTTCTTT